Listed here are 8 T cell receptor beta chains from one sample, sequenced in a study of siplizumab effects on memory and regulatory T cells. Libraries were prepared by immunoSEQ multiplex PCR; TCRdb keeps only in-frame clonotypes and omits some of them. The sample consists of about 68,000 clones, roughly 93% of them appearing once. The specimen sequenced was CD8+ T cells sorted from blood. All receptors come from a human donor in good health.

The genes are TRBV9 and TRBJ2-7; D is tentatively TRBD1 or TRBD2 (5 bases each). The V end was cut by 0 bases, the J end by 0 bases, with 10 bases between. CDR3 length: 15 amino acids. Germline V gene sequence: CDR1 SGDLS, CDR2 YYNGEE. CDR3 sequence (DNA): TGTGCCAGCAGCGTAGATGAGGGGAGCTCCTACGAGCAGTACTTC. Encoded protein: CASSVDEGSSYEQYF.

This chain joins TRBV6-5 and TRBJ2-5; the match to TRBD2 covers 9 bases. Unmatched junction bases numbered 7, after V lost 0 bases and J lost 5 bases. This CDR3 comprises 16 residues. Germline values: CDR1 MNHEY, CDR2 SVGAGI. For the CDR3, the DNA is TGTGCCAGCAGTTACTCGGGCGGGGGGGCCTCCGAGACCCAGTACTTC. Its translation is CASSYSGGGASETQYF.

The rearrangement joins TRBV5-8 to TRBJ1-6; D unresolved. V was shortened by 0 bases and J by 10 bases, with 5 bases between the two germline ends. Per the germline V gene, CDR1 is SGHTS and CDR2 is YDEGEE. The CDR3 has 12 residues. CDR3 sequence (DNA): TGTGCCAGCAGCTTGGCCCGGTCACCCCTCCACTTT. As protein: CASSLARSPLHF. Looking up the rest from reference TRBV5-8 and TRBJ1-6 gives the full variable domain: EAGVTQSPTHLIKTRGQQATLRCSPISGHTSVYWYQQALGLGLQFLLWYDEGEERNRGNFPPRFSGRQFPNYSSELNVNALELEDSALYLCASSLARSPLHFGNGTRLTVT.

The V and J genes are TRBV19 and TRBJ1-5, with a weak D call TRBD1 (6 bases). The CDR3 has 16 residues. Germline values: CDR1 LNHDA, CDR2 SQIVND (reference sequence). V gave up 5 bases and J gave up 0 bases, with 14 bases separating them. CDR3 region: CASSPRQEYSNQPQHF. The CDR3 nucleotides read TGTGCCAGTAGTCCGAGACAGGAGTATAGCAATCAGCCCCAGCATTTT.

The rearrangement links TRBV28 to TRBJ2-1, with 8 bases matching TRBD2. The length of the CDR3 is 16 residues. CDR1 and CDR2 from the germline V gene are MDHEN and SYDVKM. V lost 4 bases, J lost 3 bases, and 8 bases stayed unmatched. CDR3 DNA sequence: TGTGCCAGCAGTTCTACCCGGGGGGGCATCTACAATGAGCAGTTCTTC. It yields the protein CASSSTRGGIYNEQFF.

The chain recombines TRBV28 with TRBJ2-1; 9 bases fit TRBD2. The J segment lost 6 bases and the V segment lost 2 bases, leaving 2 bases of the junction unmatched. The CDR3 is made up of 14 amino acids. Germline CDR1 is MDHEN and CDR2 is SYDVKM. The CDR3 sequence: CASSLAGGLNEQFF. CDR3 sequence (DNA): TGTGCCAGCAGTTTAGCGGGGGGGCTCAATGAGCAGTTCTTC.

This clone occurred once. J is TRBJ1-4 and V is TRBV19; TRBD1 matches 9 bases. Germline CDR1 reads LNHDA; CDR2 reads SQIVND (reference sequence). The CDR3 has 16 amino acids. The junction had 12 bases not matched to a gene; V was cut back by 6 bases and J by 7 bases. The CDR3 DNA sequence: TGTGCCAGTAGGGCTTTGATGGGACAGGGAAGTGAAAAACTGTTTTTT. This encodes CASRALMGQGSEKLFF.

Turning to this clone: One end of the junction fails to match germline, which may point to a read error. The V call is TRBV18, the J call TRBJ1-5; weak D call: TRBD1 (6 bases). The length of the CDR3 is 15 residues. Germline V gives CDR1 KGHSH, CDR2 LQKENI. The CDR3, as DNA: TGTGCCAGCTCGCCACAGGGAGAGGGCAATCAGCCCCAGCATTTT. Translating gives CASSPQGEGNQPQHF.